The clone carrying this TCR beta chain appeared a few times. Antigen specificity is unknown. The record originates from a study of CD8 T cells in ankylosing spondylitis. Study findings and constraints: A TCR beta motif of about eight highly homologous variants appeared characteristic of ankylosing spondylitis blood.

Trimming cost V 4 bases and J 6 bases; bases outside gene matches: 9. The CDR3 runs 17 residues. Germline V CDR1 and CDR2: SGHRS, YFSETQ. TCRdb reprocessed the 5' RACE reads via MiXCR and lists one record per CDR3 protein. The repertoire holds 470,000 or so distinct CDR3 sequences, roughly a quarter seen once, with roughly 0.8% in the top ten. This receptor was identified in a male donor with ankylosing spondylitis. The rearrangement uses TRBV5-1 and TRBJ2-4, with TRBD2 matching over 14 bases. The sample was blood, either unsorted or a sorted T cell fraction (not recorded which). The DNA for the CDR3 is TGCGCCAGCAGCCCCGGACTAGCGGGAGGAGGTAGAAACATTCAGTACTTC. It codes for CASSPGLAGGGRNIQYF.